This T cell receptor beta chain stems from a study of blood T cell repertoires in COVID-19. Whole-study context: Donors in the United States, Italy and Spain gave samples during acute or convalescent COVID-19.

In the original analysis: Estimated nucleated cell counts came from reference gene primer amplification. Generated by immunoSEQ multiplex PCR, the TCRdb table keeps only in-frame clones and is missing some. V and J calls and clone size follow that table, whereas D and trimming were derived from the DNA. The sample consists of over 150,000 clones, around nine tenths of them appearing once. The CDR3 loop spans 16 amino acids. Germline-derived CDR1 and CDR2 are SGHTA and FQGNSA. The ends lost 0 bases at V and 4 bases at J; junction bases unmatched: 5. This TCR came from a man aged 60 to 69 with COVID-19, enrolled during active disease. The chain employs TRBV7-2 and TRBJ1-3; 8 bases align to TRBD1. Input material: peripheral blood. The CDR3 loop reads CASSLAIPGGGNTIYF. DNA for the CDR3: TGTGCCAGCAGCTTAGCCATCCCAGGGGGCGGAAACACCATATATTTT.